This TCR beta chain was captured by sequencing in a study of early T cells in non-severe SARS-CoV-2 infection. Study results and caveats: Anti-spike CD8 specificities were favored by VDJdb matching, whose results missed private and CD4 specificities.

V was clipped by 4 bases and J by 3 bases, with 16 bases between them. Germline CDR1 and CDR2: SGHRS and YFSETQ. The CDR3 covers 15 residues. Remarks on this clonotype: As yet, its antigen is unknown.

Individually, cDNA molecules had unique molecular identifiers attached to them. One entry per CDR3 protein, called by TCRdb with MiXCR from the 5' RACE reads. This table holds under 85,000 distinct CDR3 sequences, roughly 13% found once. The V and J genes are TRBV5-1 and TRBJ2-5; possibly TRBD2 for D (5 bases). Material for sequencing was whole blood. The source of this sequence is an adult who was a healthcare worker with PCR-confirmed SARS-CoV-2 infection or an uninfected control (not recorded which). The CDR3 spells CASSPRDHSEETQYF. CDR3 sequence (DNA): TGCGCCAGCAGCCCCCGGGATCATTCTGAAGAGACCCAGTACTTC.